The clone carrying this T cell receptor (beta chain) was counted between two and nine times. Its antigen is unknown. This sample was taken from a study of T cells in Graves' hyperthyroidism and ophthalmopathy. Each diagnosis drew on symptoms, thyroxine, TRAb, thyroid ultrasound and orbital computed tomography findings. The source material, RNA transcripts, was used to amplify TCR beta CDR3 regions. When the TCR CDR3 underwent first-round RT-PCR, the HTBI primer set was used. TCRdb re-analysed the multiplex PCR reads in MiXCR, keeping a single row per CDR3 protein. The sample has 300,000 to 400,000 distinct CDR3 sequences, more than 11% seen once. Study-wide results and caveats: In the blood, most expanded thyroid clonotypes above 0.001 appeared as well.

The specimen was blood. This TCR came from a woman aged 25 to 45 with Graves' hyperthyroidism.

Here the CDR3 reads CASSIRQGDGEKLFF. The CDR3 DNA reads TGTGCCAGTAGTATTCGCCAGGGGGACGGTGAAAAACTGTTTTTT. V gene TRBV19 combines with J gene TRBJ1-4; 7 bases match TRBD1. Per germline, CDR1 LNHDA and CDR2 SQIVND (reference sequence). The CDR3 has 15 amino acids. With 3 bases clipped from V and 7 bases from J, the junction kept 8 bases outside the gene matches.